This T cell receptor beta chain is from a study of OX40 agonist ivuxolimab in advanced cancers. The data were produced by immunoSEQ multiplex PCR, yet TCRdb's version contains in-frame clones alone and is incomplete. The repertoire holds 65,000 to 95,000 clones, with around four fifths as singletons. Trimming took 5 bases from V and 6 from J, leaving 8 bases between them. Germline V gene data show CDR1 as SNHLY and CDR2 as FYNNEI. The CDR3 has 11 residues. Study outcomes and limitations: CD8+ T cells (on average) carried more expanded clones than CD4+ T cells.

Only one count was recorded for this clone. Its antigen is not identified. J is TRBJ2-7 and V is TRBV2, with D unclear. The sample consisted of CD4+ or CD8+ T cells sorted from blood, taken in a trial of the OX40 agonist ivuxolimab. The clonotype comes from an adult with an advanced solid tumor such as melanoma, head and neck, liver or kidney cancer. The CDR3 is CASSPWTEQYF. CDR3 DNA sequence: TGTGCCAGCAGTCCGTGGACCGAGCAGTACTTC.